The clone carrying this TCR beta chain was seen a few times. Antigen unknown. This record belongs to a study of identical twins. Broader study findings: The more abundant beta clonotypes in cord blood had fewer insertions, and memory repertoires did not show this.

This CDR3 is 13 amino acids long. The ends were cut back, 1 base at V and 8 bases at J, with 9 bases in the middle. Germline V gene data show CDR1 as SEHNR and CDR2 as FQNEAQ (reference sequence). TCRdb fed the 5' RACE reads into MiXCR, producing one record per CDR3 protein. The table records under 900,000 distinct CDR3 sequences, 15% to 20% of them present only once. These data also formed part of another study, on T cells expressing NK-cell markers. From that study: Sequencing covered eight donors, seven HCMV-seropositive and one seronegative. Top CD8+ clonotypes included the dominant CD3+CD56+NKG2C+ clonotypes in 5 or 6 donors. These same clonotypes (in four donors) also led the CD3+CD56-NKG2C+ fraction.

The sequence came from a woman aged 18-29 years in good health. The V and J genes are TRBV7-9 and TRBJ2-1, with D unresolved. Material for sequencing was PBMCs. The CDR3 spells CASSLDGPHEQFF. CDR3 DNA: TGTGCCAGCAGCTTAGATGGGCCCCATGAGCAGTTCTTC.